This T cell receptor beta chain was profiled in a study of shared clonotypes between healthy human individuals. Whole-study findings and limits: Blood was the sole source, and tissue repertoires probably differ.

Researchers divided each subset's genomic DNA evenly across several immunoSEQ plates. Here immunoSEQ multiplex PCR was the method, and the copy in TCRdb shows in-frame clones only, minus some. The table lists approximately 710,000 clones, about 92% of them singletons, with 34% in the top ten. Worth noting for this clone: As yet, its antigen is unknown.

Germline CDR1 is LNHDA and CDR2 is SQIVND (reference sequence). V gave up 6 bases and J gave up 6 bases; unmatched junction bases: 11. This CDR3 has 16 amino acids. This sequence originates from a man younger than 35 in good health. Some clones in this sample may be carry-over from other donors' samples. What was sequenced was memory CD8+ T cells from PBMCs. Regarding subset: CD45RO+ cells pooled with CCR7-negative TemRA cells. This chain uses TRBV19 with TRBJ1-5; TRBD1 aligns across 10 bases. CDR3 sequence: CASSRPGTGDGQPQHF. The CDR3 DNA reads as TGTGCCAGTAGCCGTCCCGGGACAGGGGACGGTCAGCCCCAGCATTTT. Full variable domain (outside the CDR3, taken from reference TRBV19 and TRBJ1-5): DGGITQSPKYLFRKEGQNVTLSCEQNLNHDAMYWYRQDPGQGLRLIYYSQIVNDFQKGDIAEGYSVSREKKESFPLTVTSAQKNPTAFYLCASSRPGTGDGQPQHFGDGTRLSIL.